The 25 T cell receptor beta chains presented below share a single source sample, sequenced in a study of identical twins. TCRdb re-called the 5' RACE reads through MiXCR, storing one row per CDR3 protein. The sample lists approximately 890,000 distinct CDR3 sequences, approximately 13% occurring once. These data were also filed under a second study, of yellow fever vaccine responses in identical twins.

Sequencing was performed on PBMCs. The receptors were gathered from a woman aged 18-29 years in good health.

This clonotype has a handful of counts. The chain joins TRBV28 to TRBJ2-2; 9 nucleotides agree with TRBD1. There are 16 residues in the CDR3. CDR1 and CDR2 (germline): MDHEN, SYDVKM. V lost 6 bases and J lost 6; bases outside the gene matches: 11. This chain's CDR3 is CASRRGTGNRAGELFF. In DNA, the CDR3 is TGTGCCAGCAGAAGAGGGACAGGGAATCGGGCCGGGGAGCTGTTTTTT.

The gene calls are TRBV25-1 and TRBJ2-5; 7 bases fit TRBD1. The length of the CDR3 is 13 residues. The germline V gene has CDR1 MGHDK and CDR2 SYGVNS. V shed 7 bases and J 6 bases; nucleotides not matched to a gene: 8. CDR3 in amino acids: CASKGAVAKTQYF. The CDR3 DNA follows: TGTGCCAGCAAGGGGGCAGTTGCGAAGACCCAGTACTTC.

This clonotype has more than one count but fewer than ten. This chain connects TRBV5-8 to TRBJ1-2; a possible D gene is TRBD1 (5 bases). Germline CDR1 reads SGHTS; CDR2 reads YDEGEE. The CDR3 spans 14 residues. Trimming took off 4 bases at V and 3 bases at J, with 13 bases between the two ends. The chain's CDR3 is CASSLYGTDYGYTF. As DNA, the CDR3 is TGTGCCAGCAGCCTATACGGGACGGACTATGGCTACACCTTC.

This CDR3 reads CASALSNYYGYTF. The CDR3 DNA reads TGTGCCAGCGCCCTCTCCAACTACTATGGCTACACCTTC. The genes are TRBV12-3 or TRBV12-4 and TRBJ1-2; D is unclear. This CDR3 is built from 13 residues. V dropped 8 bases and J dropped 3 bases, with 13 bases sitting between them.

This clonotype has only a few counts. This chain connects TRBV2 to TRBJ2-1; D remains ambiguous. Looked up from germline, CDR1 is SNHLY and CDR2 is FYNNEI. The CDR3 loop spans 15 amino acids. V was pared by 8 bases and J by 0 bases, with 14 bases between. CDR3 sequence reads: CASRVTQSSYNEQFF. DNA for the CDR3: TGTGCCAGCCGAGTTACCCAGAGCTCCTACAATGAGCAGTTCTTC.

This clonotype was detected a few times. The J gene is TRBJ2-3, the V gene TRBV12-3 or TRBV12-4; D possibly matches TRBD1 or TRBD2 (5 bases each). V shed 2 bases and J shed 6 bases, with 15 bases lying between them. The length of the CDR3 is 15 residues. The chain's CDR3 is CASSLYGAGADTQYF. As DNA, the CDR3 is TGTGCCAGCAGTTTATACGGAGCCGGGGCGGATACGCAGTATTTT.

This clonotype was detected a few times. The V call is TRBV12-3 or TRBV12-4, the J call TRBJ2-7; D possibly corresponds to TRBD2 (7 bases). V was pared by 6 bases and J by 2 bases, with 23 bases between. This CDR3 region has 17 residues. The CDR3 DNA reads TGTGCCAGCAGCCGGGGAAATGAGGGGGAGGGCCCCTACGAGCAGTACTTC. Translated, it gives CASSRGNEGEGPYEQYF.

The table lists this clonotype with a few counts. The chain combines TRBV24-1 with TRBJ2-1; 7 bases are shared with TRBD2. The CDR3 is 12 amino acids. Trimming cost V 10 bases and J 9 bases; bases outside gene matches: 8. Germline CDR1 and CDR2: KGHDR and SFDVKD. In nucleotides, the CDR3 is TGTGCCACTTGGGGGGGAGGGAGTGAGCAGTTCTTC. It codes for CATWGGGSEQFF.

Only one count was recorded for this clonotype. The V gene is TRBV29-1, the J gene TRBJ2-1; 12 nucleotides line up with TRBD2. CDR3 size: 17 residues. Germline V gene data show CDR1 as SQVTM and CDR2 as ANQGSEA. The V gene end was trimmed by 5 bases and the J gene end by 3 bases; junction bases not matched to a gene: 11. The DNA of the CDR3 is TGCAGCGTTTTCTCCACGACTAGCGGGAGCCACTACAATGAGCAGTTCTTC. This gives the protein CSVFSTTSGSHYNEQFF.

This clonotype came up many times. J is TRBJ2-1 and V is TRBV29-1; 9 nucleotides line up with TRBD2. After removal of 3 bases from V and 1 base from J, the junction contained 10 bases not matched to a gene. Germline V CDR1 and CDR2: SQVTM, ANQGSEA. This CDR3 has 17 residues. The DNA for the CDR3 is TGCAGCGTTGAGGGGGATGGCGGGAGGGTATCCTACAATGAGCAGTTCTTC. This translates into CSVEGDGGRVSYNEQFF.

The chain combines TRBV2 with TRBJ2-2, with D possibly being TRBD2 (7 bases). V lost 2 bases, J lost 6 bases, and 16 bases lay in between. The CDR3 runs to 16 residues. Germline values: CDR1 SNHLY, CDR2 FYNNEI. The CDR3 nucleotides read TGTGCCAGCAGTGAAAATGGTGGGGGGGCCGCCGGGGAGCTGTTTTTT. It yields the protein CASSENGGGAAGELFF.

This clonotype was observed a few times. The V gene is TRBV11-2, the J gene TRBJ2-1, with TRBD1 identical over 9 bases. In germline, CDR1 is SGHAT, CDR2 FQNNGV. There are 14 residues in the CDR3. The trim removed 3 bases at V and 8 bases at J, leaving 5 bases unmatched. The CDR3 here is CASSFGTGIDEQFF. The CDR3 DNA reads TGTGCCAGCAGCTTCGGGACAGGGATCGATGAGCAGTTCTTC.

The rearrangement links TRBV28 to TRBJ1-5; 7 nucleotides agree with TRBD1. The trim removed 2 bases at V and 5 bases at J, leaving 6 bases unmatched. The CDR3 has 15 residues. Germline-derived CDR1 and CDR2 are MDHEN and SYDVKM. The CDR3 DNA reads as TGTGCCAGCAGTTTACCCCAGGGGGGTCATCAGCCCCAGCATTTT. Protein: CASSLPQGGHQPQHF.

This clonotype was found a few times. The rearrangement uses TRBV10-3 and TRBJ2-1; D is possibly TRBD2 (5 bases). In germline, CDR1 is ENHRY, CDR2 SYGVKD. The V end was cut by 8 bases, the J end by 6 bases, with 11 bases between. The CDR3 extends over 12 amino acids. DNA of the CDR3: TGTGCCATCGGGCCGGGGTTCAATGAGCAGTTCTTC. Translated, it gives CAIGPGFNEQFF.

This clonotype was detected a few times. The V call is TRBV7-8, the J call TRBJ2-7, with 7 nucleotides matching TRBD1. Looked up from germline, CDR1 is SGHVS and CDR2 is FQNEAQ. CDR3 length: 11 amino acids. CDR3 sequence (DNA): TGTGCCAGCAGCTCCTCCGGGACAGTCCTCGTC. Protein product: CASSSSGTVLV.

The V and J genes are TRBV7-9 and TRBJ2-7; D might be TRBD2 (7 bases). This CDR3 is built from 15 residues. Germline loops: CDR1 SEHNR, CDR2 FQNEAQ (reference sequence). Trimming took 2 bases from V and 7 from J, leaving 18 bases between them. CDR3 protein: CASSLLGGAGNEQYF. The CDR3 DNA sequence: TGTGCCAGCAGCTTACTGGGGGGGGCCGGGAATGAGCAGTACTTC.

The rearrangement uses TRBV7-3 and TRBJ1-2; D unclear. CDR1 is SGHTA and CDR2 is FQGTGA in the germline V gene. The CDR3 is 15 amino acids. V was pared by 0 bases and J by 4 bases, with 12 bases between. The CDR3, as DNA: TGTGCCAGCAGCTTAACGCCGGACGGTGGCTATGGCTACACCTTC. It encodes CASSLTPDGGYGYTF.

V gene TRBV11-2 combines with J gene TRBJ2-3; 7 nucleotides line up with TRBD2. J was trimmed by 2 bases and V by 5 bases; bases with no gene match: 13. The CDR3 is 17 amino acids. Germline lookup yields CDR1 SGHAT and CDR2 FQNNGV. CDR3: CASSTWGRGTPTDTQYF. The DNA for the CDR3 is TGTGCCAGCAGCACCTGGGGGAGGGGAACCCCCACAGATACGCAGTATTTT.

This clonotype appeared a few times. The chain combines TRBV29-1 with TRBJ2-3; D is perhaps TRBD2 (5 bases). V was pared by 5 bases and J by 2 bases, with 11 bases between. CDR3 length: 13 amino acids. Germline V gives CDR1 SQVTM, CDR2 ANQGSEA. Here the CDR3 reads CSVTRTATDTQYF. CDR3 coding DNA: TGCAGCGTTACTAGAACTGCCACAGATACGCAGTATTTT.

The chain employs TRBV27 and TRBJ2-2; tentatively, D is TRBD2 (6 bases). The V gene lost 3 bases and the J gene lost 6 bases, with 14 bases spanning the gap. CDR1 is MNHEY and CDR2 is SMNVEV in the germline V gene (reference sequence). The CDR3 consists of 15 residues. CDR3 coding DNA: TGTGCCAGCAGTTTTCTGGAGTCGGGAGCCGGGGAGCTGTTTTTT. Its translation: CASSFLESGAGELFF.

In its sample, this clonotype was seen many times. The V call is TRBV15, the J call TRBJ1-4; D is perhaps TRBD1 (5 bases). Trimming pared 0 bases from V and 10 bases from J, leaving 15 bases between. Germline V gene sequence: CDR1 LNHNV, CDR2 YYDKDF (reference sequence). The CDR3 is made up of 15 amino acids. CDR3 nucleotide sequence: TGTGCCACCAGCAGAGATACCGGGACCGGTGGAAAACTGTTTTTT. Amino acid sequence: CATSRDTGTGGKLFF.

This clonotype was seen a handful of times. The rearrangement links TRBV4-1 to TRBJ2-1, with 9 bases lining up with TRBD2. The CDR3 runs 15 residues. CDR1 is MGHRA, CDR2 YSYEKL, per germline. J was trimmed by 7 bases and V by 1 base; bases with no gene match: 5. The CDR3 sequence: CASSQAVLAGNEQFF. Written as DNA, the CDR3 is TGCGCCAGCAGCCAAGCCGTGCTAGCGGGAAATGAGCAGTTCTTC.

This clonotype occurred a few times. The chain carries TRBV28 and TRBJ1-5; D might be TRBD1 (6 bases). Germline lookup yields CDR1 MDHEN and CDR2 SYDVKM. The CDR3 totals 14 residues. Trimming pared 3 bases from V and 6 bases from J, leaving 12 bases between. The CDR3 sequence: CASSFMGGAQPQHF. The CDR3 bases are TGTGCCAGCAGTTTTATGGGGGGGGCTCAGCCCCAGCATTTT.

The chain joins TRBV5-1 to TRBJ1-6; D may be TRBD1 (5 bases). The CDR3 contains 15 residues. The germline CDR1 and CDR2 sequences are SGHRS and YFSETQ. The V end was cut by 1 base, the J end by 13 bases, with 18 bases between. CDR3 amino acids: CASSLIGAPQGPLHF. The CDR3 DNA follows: TGCGCCAGCAGCTTGATAGGGGCCCCGCAAGGCCCCCTCCACTTT. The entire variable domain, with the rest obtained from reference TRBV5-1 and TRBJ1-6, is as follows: KAGVTQTPRYLIKTRGQQVTLSCSPISGHRSVSWYQQTPGQGLQFLFEYFSETQRNKGNFPGRFSGRQFSNSRSEMNVSTLELGDSALYLCASSLIGAPQGPLHFGNGTRLTVT.

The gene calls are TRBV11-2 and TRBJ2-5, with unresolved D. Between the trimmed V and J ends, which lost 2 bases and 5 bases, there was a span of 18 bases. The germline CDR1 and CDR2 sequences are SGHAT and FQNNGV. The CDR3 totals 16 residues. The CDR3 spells CASSLLFHREKETQYF. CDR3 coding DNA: TGTGCCAGCAGCTTATTGTTCCACAGAGAGAAGGAGACCCAGTACTTC. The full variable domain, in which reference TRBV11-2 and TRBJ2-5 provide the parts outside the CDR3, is EAGVAQSPRYKIIEKRQSVAFWCNPISGHATLYWYQQILGQGPKLLIQFQNNGVVDDSQLPKDRFSAERLKGVDSTLKIQPAKLEDSAVYLCASSLLFHREKETQYFGPGTRLLVL.